The T cell receptor beta chain described here comes from a study of blood T cell repertoires in COVID-19. Background on the study: Samples came from the United States, Italy and Spain, spanning acute and convalescent COVID-19.

Germline lookup yields CDR1 MNHEY and CDR2 SVGAGI. The trim removed 8 bases at V and 3 bases at J, leaving 2 bases unmatched. This CDR3 comprises 12 residues. This study enrolled people aged about 18 to 100 from roughly 22 US geographic areas. As originally analysed: By means of reference gene primer amplification, nucleated cell counts were estimated. Assay used: immunoSEQ multiplex PCR; TCRdb lists only in-frame clones, some missing. The V and J calls and clone size are taken from that table; D and trimming were inferred from the DNA. The repertoire holds roughly 200,000 clones, with 80% to 90% as singletons.

This sequence was found in a man between 18 and 35 years old with acute COVID-19. The genes are TRBV6-5 and TRBJ2-7; 9 bases line up with TRBD1. Input material: PBMCs or T cells enriched from blood (not recorded which). CDR3 DNA: TGTGCCAGCGGACAGGGGTACTACGAGCAGTACTTC. It yields the protein CASGQGYYEQYF.